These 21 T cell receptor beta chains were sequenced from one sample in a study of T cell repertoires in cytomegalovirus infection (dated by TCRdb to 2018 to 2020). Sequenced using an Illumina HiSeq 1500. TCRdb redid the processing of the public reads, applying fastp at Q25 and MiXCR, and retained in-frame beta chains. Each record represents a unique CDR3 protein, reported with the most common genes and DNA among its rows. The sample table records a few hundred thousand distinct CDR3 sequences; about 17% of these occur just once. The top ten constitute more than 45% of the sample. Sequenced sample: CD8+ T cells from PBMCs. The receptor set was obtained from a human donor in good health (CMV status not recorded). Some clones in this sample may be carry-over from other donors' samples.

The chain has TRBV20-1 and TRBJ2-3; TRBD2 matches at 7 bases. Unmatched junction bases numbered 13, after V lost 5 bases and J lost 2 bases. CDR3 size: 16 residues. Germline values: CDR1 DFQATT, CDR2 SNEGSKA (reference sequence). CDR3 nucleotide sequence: TGCAGTGCTTGGGACCAATCGCGGGGGACCACAGATACGCAGTATTTT. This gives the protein CSAWDQSRGTTDTQYF.

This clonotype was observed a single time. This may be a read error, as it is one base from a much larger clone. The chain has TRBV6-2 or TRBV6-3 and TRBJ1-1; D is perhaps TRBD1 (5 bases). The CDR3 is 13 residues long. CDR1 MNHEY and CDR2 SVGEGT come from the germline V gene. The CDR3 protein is CAGSIGGVTEAFF. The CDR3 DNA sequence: TGTGCCGGCAGTATTGGAGGGGTTACTGAAGCTTTCTTT.

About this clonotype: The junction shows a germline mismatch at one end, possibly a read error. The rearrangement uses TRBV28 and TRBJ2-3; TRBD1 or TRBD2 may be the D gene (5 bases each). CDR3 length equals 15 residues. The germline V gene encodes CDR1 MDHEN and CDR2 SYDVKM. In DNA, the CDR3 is TGTGCCAGCAGTCGGGGAGAAGGGATGACAGATACGCGGTATTTT. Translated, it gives CASSRGEGMTDTRYF. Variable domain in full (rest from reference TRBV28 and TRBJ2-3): DVKVTQSSRYLVKRTGEKVFLECVQDMDHENMFWYRQDPGLGLRLIYFSYDVKMKEKGDIPEGYSVSREKKERFSLILESASTNQTSMYLCASSRGEGMTDTRYFGPGTRLTVL.

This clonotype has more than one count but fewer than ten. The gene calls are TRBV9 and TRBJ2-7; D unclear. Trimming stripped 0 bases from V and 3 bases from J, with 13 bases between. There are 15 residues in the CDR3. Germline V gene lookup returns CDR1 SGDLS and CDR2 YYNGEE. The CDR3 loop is CASSVATAEYYEQYF. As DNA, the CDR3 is TGTGCCAGCAGCGTAGCGACGGCAGAATACTACGAGCAGTACTTC.

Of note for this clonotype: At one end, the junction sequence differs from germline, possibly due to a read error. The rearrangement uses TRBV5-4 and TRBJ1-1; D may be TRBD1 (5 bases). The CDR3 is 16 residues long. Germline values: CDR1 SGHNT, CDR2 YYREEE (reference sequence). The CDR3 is CVSSLGGAPIILGAFF. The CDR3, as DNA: TGTGTCAGCAGCTTGGGGGGAGCACCAATCATCCTGGGAGCTTTCTTT.

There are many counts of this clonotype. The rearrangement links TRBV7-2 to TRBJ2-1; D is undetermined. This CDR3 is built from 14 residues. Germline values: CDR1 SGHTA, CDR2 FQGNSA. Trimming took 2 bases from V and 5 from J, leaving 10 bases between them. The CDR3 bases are TGTGCCAGCAGCTTACCTACACCCCACAATGAGCAGTTCTTC. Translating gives CASSLPTPHNEQFF.

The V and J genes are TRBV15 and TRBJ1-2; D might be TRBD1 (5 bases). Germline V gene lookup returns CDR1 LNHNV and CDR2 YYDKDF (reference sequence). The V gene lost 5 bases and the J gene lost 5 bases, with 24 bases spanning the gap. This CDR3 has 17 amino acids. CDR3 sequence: CATSGRRVRDALYGYTF. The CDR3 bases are TGTGCCACCAGCGGCCGCAGGGTCCGGGACGCTCTATATGGCTACACCTTC.

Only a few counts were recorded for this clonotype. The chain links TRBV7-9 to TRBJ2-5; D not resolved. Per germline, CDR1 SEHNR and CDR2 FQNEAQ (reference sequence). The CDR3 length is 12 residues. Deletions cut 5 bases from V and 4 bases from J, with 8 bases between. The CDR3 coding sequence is TGTGCCAGCAGCGCCCGGCTAGAGACCCAGTACTTC. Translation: CASSARLETQYF.

In DNA form, the CDR3 reads TGTGCCAGCAGCACAAGCCCGGTTGGAGGGGGTGTCTACACAGATACGCAGTATTTT. Its protein is CASSTSPVGGGVYTDTQYF. The chain links TRBV9 to TRBJ2-3; D may correspond to TRBD1 or TRBD2 (6 bases each). Germline V gives CDR1 SGDLS, CDR2 YYNGEE. The V gene lost 4 bases and the J gene lost 2 bases, with 26 bases spanning the gap. The CDR3 sequence is 19 residues long.

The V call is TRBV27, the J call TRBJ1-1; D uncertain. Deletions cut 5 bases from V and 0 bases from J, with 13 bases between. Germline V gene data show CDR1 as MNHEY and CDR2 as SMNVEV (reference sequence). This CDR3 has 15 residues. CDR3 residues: CASSTYNGMNTEAFF. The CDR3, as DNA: TGTGCCAGCAGTACCTATAACGGGATGAACACTGAAGCTTTCTTT.

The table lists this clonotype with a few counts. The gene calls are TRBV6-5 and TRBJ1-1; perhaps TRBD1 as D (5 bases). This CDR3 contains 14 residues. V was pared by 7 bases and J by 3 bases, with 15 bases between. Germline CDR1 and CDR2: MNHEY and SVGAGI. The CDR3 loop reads CASIPGGEDTEAFF. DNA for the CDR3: TGTGCCAGCATCCCGGGGGGGGAGGACACTGAAGCTTTCTTT.

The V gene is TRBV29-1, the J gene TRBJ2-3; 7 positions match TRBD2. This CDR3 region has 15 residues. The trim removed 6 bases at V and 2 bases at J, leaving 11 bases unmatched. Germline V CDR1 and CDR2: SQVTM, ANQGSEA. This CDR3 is CSVTPPAGYTDTQYF. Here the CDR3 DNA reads TGCAGCGTGACTCCACCAGCGGGGTACACAGATACGCAGTATTTT.

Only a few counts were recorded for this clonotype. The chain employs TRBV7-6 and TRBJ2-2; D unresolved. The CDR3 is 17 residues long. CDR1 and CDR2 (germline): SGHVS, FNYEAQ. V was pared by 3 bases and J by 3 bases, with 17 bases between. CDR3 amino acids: CASSFAYRKGYTGELFF. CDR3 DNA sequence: TGTGCCAGCAGCTTCGCGTACAGAAAAGGGTACACCGGGGAGCTGTTTTTT.

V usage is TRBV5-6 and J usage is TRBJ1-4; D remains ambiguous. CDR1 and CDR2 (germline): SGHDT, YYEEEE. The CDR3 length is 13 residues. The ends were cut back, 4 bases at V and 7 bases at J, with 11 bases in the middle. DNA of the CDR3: TGTGCCAGCAGCGCGTGGGATTTTGAAAAACTGTTTTTT. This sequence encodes CASSAWDFEKLFF.

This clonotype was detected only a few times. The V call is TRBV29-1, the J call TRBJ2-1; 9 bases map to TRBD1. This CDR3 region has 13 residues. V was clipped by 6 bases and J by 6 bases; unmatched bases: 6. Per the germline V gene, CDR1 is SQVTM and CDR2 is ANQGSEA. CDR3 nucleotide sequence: TGCAGCGTCGGGACAGGGAGACGCAATGAGCAGTTCTTC. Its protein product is CSVGTGRRNEQFF.

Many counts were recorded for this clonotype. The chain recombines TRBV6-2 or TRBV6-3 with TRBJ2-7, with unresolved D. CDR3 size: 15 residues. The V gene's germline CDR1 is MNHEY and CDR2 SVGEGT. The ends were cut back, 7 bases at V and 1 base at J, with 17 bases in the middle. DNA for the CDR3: TGTGCCAGCATCCCGGCGAGAAGCCTTTCCTACGAGCAGTACTTC. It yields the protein CASIPARSLSYEQYF.

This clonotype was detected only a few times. The CDR3 sequence: CSERDGNTEAFF. CDR3 sequence (DNA): TGCAGCGAACGGGACGGGAACACTGAAGCTTTCTTT. The chain recombines TRBV29-1 with TRBJ1-1; a weak D match, TRBD1 (5 bases). The CDR3 is 12 residues long. Germline assignment: CDR1 SQVTM and CDR2 ANQGSEA. V was clipped by 7 bases and J by 1 base, with 10 bases between them.

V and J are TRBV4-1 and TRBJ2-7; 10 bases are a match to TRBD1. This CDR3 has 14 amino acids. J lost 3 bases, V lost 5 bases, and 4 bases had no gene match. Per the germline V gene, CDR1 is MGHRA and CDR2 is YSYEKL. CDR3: CASSDRTGGYEQYF. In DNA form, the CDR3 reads TGCGCCAGCAGCGATAGGACAGGGGGCTACGAGCAGTACTTC.

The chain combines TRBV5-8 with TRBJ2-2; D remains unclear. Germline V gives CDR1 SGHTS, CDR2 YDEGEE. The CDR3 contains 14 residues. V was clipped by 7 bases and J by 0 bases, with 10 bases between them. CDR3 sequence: CASATGANTGELFF. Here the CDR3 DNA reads TGTGCCAGCGCGACCGGCGCGAACACCGGGGAGCTGTTTTTT.

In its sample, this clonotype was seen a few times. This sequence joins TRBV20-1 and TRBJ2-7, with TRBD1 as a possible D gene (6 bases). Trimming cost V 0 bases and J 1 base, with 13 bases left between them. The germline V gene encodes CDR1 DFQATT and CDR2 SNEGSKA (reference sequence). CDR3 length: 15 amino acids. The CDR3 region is CSARDLAGESYEQYF. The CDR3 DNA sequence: TGCAGTGCTAGAGATCTAGCAGGGGAATCCTACGAGCAGTACTTC.

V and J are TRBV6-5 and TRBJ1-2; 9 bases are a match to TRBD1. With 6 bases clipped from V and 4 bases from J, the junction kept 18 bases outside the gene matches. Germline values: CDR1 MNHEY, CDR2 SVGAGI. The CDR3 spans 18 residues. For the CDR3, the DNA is TGTGCCAGCAGCGTTCAGCCCGGGACAGGGTGGGCAATCTATGGCTACACCTTC. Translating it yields CASSVQPGTGWAIYGYTF.